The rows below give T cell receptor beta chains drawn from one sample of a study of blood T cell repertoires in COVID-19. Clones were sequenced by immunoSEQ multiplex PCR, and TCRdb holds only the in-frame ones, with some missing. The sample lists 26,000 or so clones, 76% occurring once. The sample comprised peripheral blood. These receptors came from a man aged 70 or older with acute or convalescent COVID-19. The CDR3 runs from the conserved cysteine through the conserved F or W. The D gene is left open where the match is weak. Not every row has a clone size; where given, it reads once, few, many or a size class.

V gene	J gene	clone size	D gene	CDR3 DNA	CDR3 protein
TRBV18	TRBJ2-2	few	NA	TGTGCCAGCTCACCAGCAGGGCTCGCGAACACCGGGGAGCTGTTTTTT	CASSPAGLANTGELFF
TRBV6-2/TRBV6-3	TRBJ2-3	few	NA	TGTGCCAGCAGTTGGAGTAGCGGTAGCACAGATACGCAGTATTTT	CASSWSSGSTDTQYF
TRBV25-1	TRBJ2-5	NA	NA	TGTGCCAGTACGAGGGGGGGGGCGTTTCCCGAGACCCAGTACTTC	CASTRGGAFPETQYF
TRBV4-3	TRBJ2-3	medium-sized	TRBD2	TGCGCCAGCAGCCAAGATCCAACGGGAGGGGGCACAGATACGCAGTATTTT	CASSQDPTGGGTDTQYF
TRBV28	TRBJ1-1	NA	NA	TGTGCCAGCAGTTTGTCGGGTCTGAACACTGAAGCTTTCTTT	CASSLSGLNTEAFF
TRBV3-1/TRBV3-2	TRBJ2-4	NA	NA	TGTGCCAGCAGCCCCTCGTCCAAAAACATTCAGTACTTC	CASSPSSKNIQYF
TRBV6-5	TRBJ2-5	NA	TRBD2	TGTGCCAGCAGTCCGAGCGGGAGACAGACCCAGTACTTC	CASSPSGRQTQYF
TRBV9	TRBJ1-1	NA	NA	TGTGCCAGCAGCGTAACGGTAATGAACACTGAAGCTTTCTTT	CASSVTVMNTEAFF
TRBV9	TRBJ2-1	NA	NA	TGTGCCAGCAGCGTAACTGGGGGGTCCTACAATGAGCAGTTCTTC	CASSVTGGSYNEQFF
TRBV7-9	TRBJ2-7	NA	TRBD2	TGTGCCAGCAGCCCCCCCGGGAGGAACGAGCAGTACTTC	CASSPPGRNEQYF